The sequence of this TCR beta chain was determined in a study of neurological immune-mediated disorders. Findings and caveats of the study: Expansion of TCR clones was greatest in HTLV-1-associated myelopathy and smallest in multiple sclerosis, where it fell below that of healthy controls.

This clonotype was picked up a small number of times. Its antigen remains unidentified. This may be a read error, as it is one base from a much larger clone. With 10-nucleotide random UMIs, 5'RACE was used to make the cDNA. MiXCR, applied by TCRdb to the 5' RACE reads, yields one record per CDR3 protein. The sample lists approximately 20,000 distinct CDR3 sequences; 2% to 3% were seen once. The specimen was PBMCs. The sequence derives from a woman younger than 30 with multiple sclerosis.

The CDR3 is CANSFFGDSYGYTF. In nucleotides, the CDR3 is TGTGCCAACAGTTTCTTCGGGGACAGCTATGGCTACACCTTC. V and J are TRBV6-6 and TRBJ1-2; 7 bases line up with TRBD1. From germline, CDR1 is MNHNY and CDR2 SVGAGI (reference sequence). CDR3 size: 14 residues.